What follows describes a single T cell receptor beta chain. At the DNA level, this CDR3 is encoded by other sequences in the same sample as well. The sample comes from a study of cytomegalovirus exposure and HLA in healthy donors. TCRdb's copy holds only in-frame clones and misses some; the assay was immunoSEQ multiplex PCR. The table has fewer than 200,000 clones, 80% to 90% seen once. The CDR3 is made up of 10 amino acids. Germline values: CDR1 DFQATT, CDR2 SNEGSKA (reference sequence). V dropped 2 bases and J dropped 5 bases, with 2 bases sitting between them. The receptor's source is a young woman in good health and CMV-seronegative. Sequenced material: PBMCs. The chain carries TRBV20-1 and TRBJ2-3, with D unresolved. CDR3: CSARRDTQYF. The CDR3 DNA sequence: TGCAGTGCTAGACGAGATACGCAGTATTTT.